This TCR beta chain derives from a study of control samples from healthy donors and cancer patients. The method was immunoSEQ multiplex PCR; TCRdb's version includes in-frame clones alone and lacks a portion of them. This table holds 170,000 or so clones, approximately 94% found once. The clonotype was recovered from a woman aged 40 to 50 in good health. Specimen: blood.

The CDR3 DNA reads as TGTGCCAGCAGTGAAAGTCCCGGGACAGGGGGATATGGCTACACCTTC. Protein: CASSESPGTGGYGYTF. The rearrangement uses TRBV2 and TRBJ1-2; 11 positions agree with TRBD1. V lost 2 bases and J lost 5; bases outside the gene matches: 7. Germline V lookup: CDR1 SNHLY, CDR2 FYNNEI. This CDR3 spans 16 amino acids. Full variable domain (remainder filled in from reference TRBV2 and TRBJ1-2): EPEVTQTPSHQVTQMGQEVILRCVPISNHLYFYWYRQILGQKVEFLVSFYNNEISEKSEIFDDQFSVERPDGSNFTLKIRSTKLEDSAMYFCASSESPGTGGYGYTFGSGTRLTVV.